The rows below give T cell receptor beta chains drawn from one sample of a study of cytomegalovirus exposure and HLA in healthy donors. The assay was immunoSEQ multiplex PCR, and TCRdb's table has in-frame clones only and misses some. The sample includes roughly 170,000 clones, under 90% of them seen just once. The sample taken for sequencing was PBMCs. Source of these receptors: a man in his late teens or twenties in good health and CMV-seronegative. Both conserved end residues are trimmed from each CDR3. Fields, in order: CDR3 length, V gene, J gene, clone size, CDR3 protein. Clone size is shown for a subset of rows, as once, few, many or a class of expanded clone.

>13|TRBV7-2|TRBJ2-7|.
ASSPEGGRGYEQY
>11|TRBV7-6|TRBJ2-2|.
ASSLSRTGELF
>15|TRBV7-2|TRBJ2-7|once
ASSLVGGTGTSYEQY
>9|TRBV5-1|TRBJ2-5|.
ASSEQETQY
>15|TRBV28|TRBJ1-5|.
ASSLLGQEESNQPQH
>10|TRBV14|TRBJ1-6|.
ASSSRGSPLH
>15|TRBV9|TRBJ2-5|once
ASSVATDSGGQETQY
>13|TRBV9|TRBJ2-1|.
ASSVVLGEYNEQF
>15|TRBV11-3|TRBJ2-1|.
ASSLGTSGRGSNEQF
>15|TRBV18|TRBJ2-7|.
ASSPLGGPAGRDEQY
>12|TRBV7-3|TRBJ2-7|.
ASSLGGASYEQY
>9|TRBV5-6|TRBJ2-7|.
ASSLGPEQY
>10|TRBV6-6|TRBJ2-7|.
ASSYVDYEQY
>14|TRBV14|TRBJ2-7|.
ASSQDGRDRAHEQY
>13|TRBV10-3|TRBJ2-2|.
AISESRQNTGELF
>13|TRBV5-1|TRBJ1-6|.
ASSWNDRKYSPLH
>13|TRBV6-5|TRBJ2-1|.
ASSYPTQGRDEQF
>14|TRBV19|TRBJ1-5|.
ASSIAFGGGMRPQH
>13|TRBV7-2|TRBJ1-4|.
ASSVGQGRFEKLF
>12|TRBV19|TRBJ2-1|few
ASSIVPTSDEQF
>13|TRBV16|TRBJ2-7|.
ASSQGSVSLFEQY
>15|TRBV5-1|TRBJ2-1|.
ASSSVAGGIHKSEQF
>16|TRBV30|TRBJ2-6|once
AWSVRGGHYSGANVLT
>13|TRBV19|TRBJ1-1|.
ASTAGGRGNTEAF
>13|TRBV7-2|TRBJ2-7|.
ASSLATGGAYEQY
>15|TRBV21-1|TRBJ2-1|once
ASSKVRCRISYNEQF
>12|TRBV28|TRBJ1-5|.
ASSKDRRDQPQH
>12|TRBV5-5|TRBJ2-7|few
ASSFGTGIYEQY
>12|TRBV7-8|TRBJ2-5|.
ASSWGTSRETQY
>13|TRBV4-1|TRBJ1-5|few
ASSQVGQINQPQH
>14|TRBV9|TRBJ2-5|.
ASSVDPLTGQETQY
>14|TRBV29-1|TRBJ2-3|once
SVKVEQDPYTDTQY
>16|TRBV4-1|TRBJ2-1|.
ASSHREGASISYNEQF
>11|TRBV25-1|TRBJ1-4|.
ASSATVNEKLF
>12|TRBV7-4|TRBJ2-7|.
ASSWNRAIYEQY
>10|TRBV29-1|TRBJ2-5|.
SVGPGQETQY
>14|TRBV5-1|TRBJ2-7|.
ASSPVGTGKTYEQY
>13|TRBV5-6|TRBJ2-3|.
ASRGKGLGTDTQY
>12|TRBV19|TRBJ2-7|.
ASSSGTGAYEQY
>12|TRBV5-6|TRBJ2-7|.
ASILYTGLYEQY
>12|TRBV6-4|.|.
ASSRDSSSYEQY
>9|TRBV20-1|TRBJ2-7|.
SAKEGATQY
>13|TRBV6-1|TRBJ2-7|few
ASSEAMAGVYEQY
>13|TRBV5-4|TRBJ2-5|few
ASTHAGASGETQY
>13|TRBV19|TRBJ2-7|.
ASSIALQGLYEQY
>12|TRBV28|TRBJ1-1|.
ASSLRGWNTEAF
>12|TRBV7-3|TRBJ2-1|.
ASSRDRGFNEQF
>13|TRBV29-1|TRBJ1-2|.
SVEDTPGMPYGYT
>14|TRBV5-1|TRBJ2-3|.
ASSFRGQGGTDTQY
>12|TRBV7-9|TRBJ1-2|.
SSSLQGQGSGYT
>12|TRBV6-1|TRBJ2-7|.
ASSELGAYYEQY
>18|TRBV18|TRBJ2-3|.
ASSPLDRVGYAQYTDTQY
>13|TRBV18|TRBJ1-5|.
ASSPPGQTGQPQH